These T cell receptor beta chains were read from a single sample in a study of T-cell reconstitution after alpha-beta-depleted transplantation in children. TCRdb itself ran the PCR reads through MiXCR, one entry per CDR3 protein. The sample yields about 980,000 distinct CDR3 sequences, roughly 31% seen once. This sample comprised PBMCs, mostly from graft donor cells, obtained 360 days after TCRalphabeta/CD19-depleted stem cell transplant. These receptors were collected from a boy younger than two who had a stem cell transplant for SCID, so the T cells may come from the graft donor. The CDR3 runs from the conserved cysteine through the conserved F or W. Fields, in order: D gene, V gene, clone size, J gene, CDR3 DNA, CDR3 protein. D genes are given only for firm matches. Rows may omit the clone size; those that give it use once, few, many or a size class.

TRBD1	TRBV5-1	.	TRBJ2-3	TGCGCCAGCAGCTCACCGGGACAGGGACACACAGATACGCAGTATTTT	CASSSPGQGHTDTQYF
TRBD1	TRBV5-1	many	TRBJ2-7	TGCGCCAGCAGTTCCGGGACAGGGAACTACGAGCAGTACTTC	CASSSGTGNYEQYF
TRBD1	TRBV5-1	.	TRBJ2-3	TGCGCCAGCAGCCAGAACAGGGGAGCGCAGTATTTT	CASSQNRGAQYF
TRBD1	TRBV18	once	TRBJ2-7	TGTGCCAGCTCCCAAGACAGGGGAGCACCCTACGAGCAGTACTTC	CASSQDRGAPYEQYF
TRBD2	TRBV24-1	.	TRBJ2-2	TGTGCCATCGCCCGGGGGGGTAACACCGGGGAGCTGTTTTTT	CAIARGGNTGELFF
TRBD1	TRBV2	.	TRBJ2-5	TGTGCCAGCGTTTCGAGGACAGGGCGTCCACGAAACCAAGAGACCCAGTACTTC	CASVSRTGRPRNQETQYF
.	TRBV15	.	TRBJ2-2	TGTGCCACGGCCGGGGGGCGGGACGGGGAGCTGTTTTTT	CATAGGRDGELFF
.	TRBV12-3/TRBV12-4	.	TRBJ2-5	TGTGCCAGCAGATCCTTACAAGAGACCCAGTACTTC	CASRSLQETQYF
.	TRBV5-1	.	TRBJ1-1	TGCGCCAGCAGCCCCTACCGCTCGGGGACTGAAGCTTTCTTT	CASSPYRSGTEAFF
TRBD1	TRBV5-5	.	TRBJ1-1	TGTGCCAGCAGCTTTATGGGACAGTTGAACACTGAAGCTTTCTTT	CASSFMGQLNTEAFF
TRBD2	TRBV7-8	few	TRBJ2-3	TGTGCCAGCAGCTTAGATGGTAGCGGGGGAGCCACAGATACGCAGTATTTT	CASSLDGSGGATDTQYF
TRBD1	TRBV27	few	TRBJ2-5	TGTGCCAGCAGTTTATCGCGGACAGGGGCTGTAAAGACCCAGTACTTC	CASSLSRTGAVKTQYF
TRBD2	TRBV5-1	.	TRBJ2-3	TGCGCCAGCAGCTTGGTGAGCGGGGGGGCAGACTTCACAGATACGCAGTATTTT	CASSLVSGGADFTDTQYF
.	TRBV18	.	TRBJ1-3	TGTGCCAGCTCCGCCGAGGGAAACACCATATATTTT	CASSAEGNTIYF
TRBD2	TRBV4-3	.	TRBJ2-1	TGCGCCAGCAGCCGGCCCCCCGGGACTAGCGGAGACAATGAGCAGTTCTTC	CASSRPPGTSGDNEQFF
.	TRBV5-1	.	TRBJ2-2	TGCGCCAGCAGTTCAGGGAAGACTTTGGCCACCGGGGAGCTGTTTTTT	CASSSGKTLATGELFF
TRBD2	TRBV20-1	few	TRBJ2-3	TGCAGTGCCCTTAGCGGGGGGGGCACAGATACGCAGTATTTT	CSALSGGGTDTQYF
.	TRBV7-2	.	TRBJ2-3	TGTGCCAGCAGCTTACAGCGGGGCACAGATACGCAGTATTTT	CASSLQRGTDTQYF
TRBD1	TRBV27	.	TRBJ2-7	TGTGCCAGCAGTTACGGACAGGTGGACGAGCAGTACTTC	CASSYGQVDEQYF
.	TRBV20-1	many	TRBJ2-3	TGCAGTGCTAGATGGGGTCAAGGCACAGATACGCAGTATTTT	CSARWGQGTDTQYF
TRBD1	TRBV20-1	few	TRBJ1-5	TGCAGTGCTGCAGACAGGGTAAGCAATCAGCCCCAGCATTTT	CSAADRVSNQPQHF
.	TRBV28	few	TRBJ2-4	TGTGCCAGCAGTCCCCGATCGCGGCGGGATGGGGCCAAAAACATTCAGTACTTC	CASSPRSRRDGAKNIQYF
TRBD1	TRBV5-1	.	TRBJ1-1	TGCGCCAGCAGCTTGGCCGGGACAGGTCTCCTCCGGGGCACTGAAGCTTTCTTT	CASSLAGTGLLRGTEAFF
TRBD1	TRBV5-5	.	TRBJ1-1	TGTGCCAGCAGCTTCCTCCAGGGGGCCACTGAAGCTTTCTTT	CASSFLQGATEAFF
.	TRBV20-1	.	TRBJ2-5	TGCAGTGCTAGAGTATTTCCCCCCTTAAGAAGGGTCGAACAAGAGACCCAGTACTTC	CSARVFPPLRRVEQETQYF
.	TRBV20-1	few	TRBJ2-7	TGCAGTGCTAGGCTGACGGGCCGTGCCTACGAGCAGTACTTC	CSARLTGRAYEQYF
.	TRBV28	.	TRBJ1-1	TGTGCCACCTACAGAGGTGCCATGAACACTGAAGCTTTCTTT	CATYRGAMNTEAFF
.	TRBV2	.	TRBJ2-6	TGTGCCAGCAACTCAGCGGGTGTGGGGGCCAACGTCCTGACTTTC	CASNSAGVGANVLTF
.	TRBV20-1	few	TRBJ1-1	TGCAGTGCTCCTTACTACACTGAAGCTTTCTTT	CSAPYYTEAFF
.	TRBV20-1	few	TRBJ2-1	TGCAGTGCTTTTTCTAGGGCCCCTGAGCAGTTCTTC	CSAFSRAPEQFF